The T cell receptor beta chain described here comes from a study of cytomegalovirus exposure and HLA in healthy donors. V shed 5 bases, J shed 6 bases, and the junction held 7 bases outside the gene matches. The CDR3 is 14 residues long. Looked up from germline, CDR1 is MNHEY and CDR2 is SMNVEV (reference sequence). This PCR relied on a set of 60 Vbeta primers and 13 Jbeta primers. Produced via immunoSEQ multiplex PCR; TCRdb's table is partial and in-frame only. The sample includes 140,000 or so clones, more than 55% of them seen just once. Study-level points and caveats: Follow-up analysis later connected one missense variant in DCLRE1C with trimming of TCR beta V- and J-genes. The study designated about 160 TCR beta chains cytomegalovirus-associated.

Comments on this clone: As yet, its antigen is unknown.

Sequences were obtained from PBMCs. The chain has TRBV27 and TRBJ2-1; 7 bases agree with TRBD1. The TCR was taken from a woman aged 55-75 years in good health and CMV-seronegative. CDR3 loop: CASSHPDRLNEQFF. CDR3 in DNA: TGTGCCAGCAGTCACCCGGACAGGCTCAATGAGCAGTTCTTC.